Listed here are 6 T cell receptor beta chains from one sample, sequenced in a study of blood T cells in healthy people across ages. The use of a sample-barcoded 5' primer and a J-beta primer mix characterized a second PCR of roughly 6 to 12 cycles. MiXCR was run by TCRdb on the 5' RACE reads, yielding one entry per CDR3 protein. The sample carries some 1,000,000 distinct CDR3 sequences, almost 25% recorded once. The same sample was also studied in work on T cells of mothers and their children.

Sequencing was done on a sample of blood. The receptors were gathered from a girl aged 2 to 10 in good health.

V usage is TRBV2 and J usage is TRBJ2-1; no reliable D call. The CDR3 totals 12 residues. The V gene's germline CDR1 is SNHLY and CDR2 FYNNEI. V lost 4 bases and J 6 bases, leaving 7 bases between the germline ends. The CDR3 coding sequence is TGTGCCAGCAGTGTGTCGACCAATGAGCAGTTCTTC. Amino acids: CASSVSTNEQFF.

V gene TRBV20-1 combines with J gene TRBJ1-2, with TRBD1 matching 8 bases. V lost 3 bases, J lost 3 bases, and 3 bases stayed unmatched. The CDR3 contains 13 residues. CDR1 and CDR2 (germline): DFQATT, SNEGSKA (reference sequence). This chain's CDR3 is CSARGQDHYGYTF. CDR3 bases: TGCAGTGCTAGGGGACAGGATCACTATGGCTACACCTTC.

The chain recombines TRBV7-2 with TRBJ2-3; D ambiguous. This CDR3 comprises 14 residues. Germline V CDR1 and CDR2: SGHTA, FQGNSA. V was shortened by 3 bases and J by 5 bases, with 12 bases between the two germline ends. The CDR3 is CASSFSGRRDTQYF. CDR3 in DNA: TGTGCCAGCAGCTTTTCGGGCCGGAGAGATACGCAGTATTTT.

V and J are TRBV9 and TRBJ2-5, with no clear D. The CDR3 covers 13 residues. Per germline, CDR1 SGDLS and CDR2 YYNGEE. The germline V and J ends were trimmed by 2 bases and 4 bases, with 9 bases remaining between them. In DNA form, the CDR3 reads TGTGCCAGCAGCGTCGCTCCCCCAGAGACCCAGTACTTC. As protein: CASSVAPPETQYF.

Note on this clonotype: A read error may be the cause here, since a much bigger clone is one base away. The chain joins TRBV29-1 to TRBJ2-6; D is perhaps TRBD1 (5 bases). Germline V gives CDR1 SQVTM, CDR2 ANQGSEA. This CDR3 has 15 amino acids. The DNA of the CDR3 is TGCAGCGTTGAAGGGCAGGGTGGTGGGGCCAACGCCCTGACTTTC. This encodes CSVEGQGGGANALTF.

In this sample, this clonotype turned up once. CDR3 nucleotides: TGCAGCGGAGGGGAGAACACTGAAGCTTTCTTT. Protein product: CSGGENTEAFF. The chain recombines TRBV29-1 with TRBJ1-1, with D possibly matching TRBD1 (5 bases). Deletions cut 7 bases from V and 1 base from J, with 7 bases between. This CDR3 is built from 11 residues. The germline CDR1 and CDR2 sequences are SQVTM and ANQGSEA.